Each of the 15 T cell receptor beta chains below was sequenced from the same sample in a study of blood T cell repertoires in COVID-19. The method was immunoSEQ multiplex PCR; TCRdb's version includes in-frame clones alone and lacks a portion of them. The sample gives hundreds of thousands of clones, roughly 90% of which show up once; 3.5% to 4.5% is in the top ten. Material for sequencing was PBMCs or T cells enriched from blood (not recorded which). These receptor sequences come from a woman aged 25 to 39 who had recovered from COVID-19.

This chain connects TRBV29-1 to TRBJ1-1; 10 nucleotides line up with TRBD1. The CDR3 is 16 residues long. CDR1 SQVTM and CDR2 ANQGSEA come from the germline V gene. Losses at the gene ends were 0 bases for V and 5 bases for J; bases not matched to a gene: 9. The CDR3, as DNA: TGCAGCGTTGAAGATGCGGGGACAGGGGCTTGGACTGAAGCTTTCTTT. Translating gives CSVEDAGTGAWTEAFF.

The J gene is TRBJ2-1, the V gene TRBV12-5; tentatively, D is TRBD2 (5 bases). Germline V gene sequence: CDR1 LGHNT, CDR2 FRNRAP. The CDR3 contains 15 residues. The germline V and J ends were trimmed by 5 bases and 4 bases, with 15 bases remaining between them. CDR3 sequence (DNA): TGTGCTAGTGGTCCCTCGGGAAAATCATACAATGAGCAGTTCTTC. It is translated as CASGPSGKSYNEQFF.

This chain links TRBV5-1 with TRBJ2-7; TRBD1 matches at 7 bases. This CDR3 is built from 14 residues. V lost 0 bases to trimming and J lost 5 bases; unmatched junction nucleotides: 5. Germline CDR1 and CDR2: SGHRS and YFSETQ. CDR3 nucleotides: TGCGCCAGCAGCTTGGCCAGGGGGACCCACGAGCAGTACTTC. Residues: CASSLARGTHEQYF.

The chain joins TRBV4-3 to TRBJ2-5; tentative D call: TRBD2 (5 bases). Germline lookup yields CDR1 LGHNA and CDR2 YSLEER. Trimming removed 1 base at V and 2 bases at J, with 14 bases between. The CDR3 length is 16 residues. CDR3 in DNA: TGCGCCAGCAGCCAAGTCCCTGTGGAGGCTCAAGAGACCCAGTACTTC. It is translated as CASSQVPVEAQETQYF.

The chain employs TRBV21-1 and TRBJ2-2; TRBD2 is the table's D call and was not checked against the DNA. TRBV21-1 is recorded as a pseudogene. The CDR3 is 16 amino acids. The CDR3 reads CANRPARVRNTGELFF. CDR3 DNA: TGTGCCAACCGACCCGCGAGGGTGAGGAACACCGGGGAGCTGTTTTTT.

CDR3 sequence: CASSLDWDSERGEQFF. The CDR3 coding sequence is TGTGCCAGCAGCTTGGATTGGGACTCCGAGCGAGGAGAGCAGTTCTTC. The chain has TRBV5-4 and TRBJ2-1; tentatively, D is TRBD2 (6 bases). This CDR3 region has 16 residues. CDR1 is SGHNT and CDR2 is YYREEE in the germline V gene (reference sequence). The germline V and J ends were trimmed by 0 bases and 10 bases, with 20 bases remaining between them.

The chain couples TRBV28 to TRBJ2-7, with TRBD1 as a possible D gene (6 bases). Germline loops: CDR1 MDHEN, CDR2 SYDVKM. V was pared by 5 bases and J by 2 bases, with 22 bases between. The CDR3 is 17 amino acids. CDR3 protein: CASSRTTGESKTYEQYF. The CDR3 region has the DNA TGTGCCAGCAGTCGTACGACAGGAGAATCAAAAACCTACGAGCAGTACTTC. The full variable domain, rest sourced from reference TRBV28 and TRBJ2-7, is DVKVTQSSRYLVKRTGEKVFLECVQDMDHENMFWYRQDPGLGLRLIYFSYDVKMKEKGDIPEGYSVSREKKERFSLILESASTNQTSMYLCASSRTTGESKTYEQYFGPGTRLTVT.

This clone was picked up one time. The gene calls are TRBV5-6 and TRBJ1-2; no reliable D call. The CDR3 spans 13 residues. Trimming took 0 bases from V and 4 from J, leaving 7 bases between them. CDR1 and CDR2 from the germline V gene are SGHDT and YYEEEE. The CDR3 DNA reads as TGTGCCAGCAGCTTGGACAGAAGCTATGGCTACACCTTC. This translates into CASSLDRSYGYTF.

The rearrangement links TRBV6-5 to TRBJ1-5; a possible D gene is TRBD1 (5 bases). The V end lost 4 bases, the J end lost 6 bases, and 13 bases lay between the germline ends. In germline, CDR1 is MNHEY, CDR2 SVGAGI. The CDR3 length is 14 residues. The CDR3 reads CASSSRGVRQPQHF. The CDR3 region has the DNA TGTGCCAGCAGTTCGCGGGGGGTTCGTCAGCCCCAGCATTTT.

The CDR3 DNA reads as TGTGCCAGCCTGGGACAGGGGCCTCTTTACTATGGCTACACCTTC. Its translation is CASLGQGPLYYGYTF. The V and J genes are TRBV28 and TRBJ1-2; the match to TRBD1 covers 10 bases. Trimming at V came to 8 bases and at J to 3 bases, leaving 9 bases not matched to a gene. The CDR3 covers 15 residues. The germline V gene encodes CDR1 MDHEN and CDR2 SYDVKM.

V and J are TRBV28 and TRBJ2-5; 7 bases are shared with TRBD1. The trim removed 3 bases at V and 2 bases at J, leaving 3 bases unmatched. CDR1 MDHEN and CDR2 SYDVKM come from the germline V gene. The CDR3 length is 14 residues. The CDR3 DNA sequence: TGTGCCAGCAGTTTGAGACAGGGACAAGAGACCCAGTACTTC. Translating it yields CASSLRQGQETQYF.

This chain joins TRBV4-1 and TRBJ1-1, with D unresolved. Looked up from germline, CDR1 is MGHRA and CDR2 is YSYEKL. The CDR3 runs to 14 residues. The V end was cut by 4 bases, the J end by 0 bases, with 9 bases between. The CDR3 spells CASSLSPVNTEAFF. The DNA for the CDR3 is TGCGCCAGCAGCCTAAGCCCGGTGAACACTGAAGCTTTCTTT.

The rearrangement joins TRBV5-4 to TRBJ2-7; 9 bases map to TRBD2. V shed 4 bases and J 2 bases; nucleotides not matched to a gene: 10. The CDR3 contains 16 residues. The germline V gene has CDR1 SGHNT and CDR2 YYREEE (reference sequence). The DNA of the CDR3 is TGTGCCAGCAGCCCCCGTACCCCTAGCGGGACCTACGAGCAGTACTTC. It codes for CASSPRTPSGTYEQYF.

This clone was seen a few times. The chain joins TRBV18 to TRBJ1-1; no clear D. V gave up 5 bases and J gave up 0 bases, with 10 bases separating them. CDR1 and CDR2 from the germline V gene are KGHSH and LQKENI. The CDR3 spans 14 residues. The CDR3 DNA sequence: TGTGCCAGCTCAGAGCGGGAGCTGAACACTGAAGCTTTCTTT. Amino acid sequence: CASSERELNTEAFF.

The rearrangement uses TRBV7-2 and TRBJ1-2; 7 nucleotides align to TRBD1. The CDR3 is made up of 15 amino acids. J was trimmed by 2 bases and V by 6 bases; bases with no gene match: 9. Germline values: CDR1 SGHTA, CDR2 FQGNSA. CDR3 nucleotides: TGTGCCAGCAGACCAGAAGGGGGCGCCAACTATGGCTACACCTTC. It is translated as CASRPEGGANYGYTF.